The T cell receptor beta chain under discussion was sequenced for a study of blood T cell repertoires in COVID-19. Study context: PBMCs, B-cell-depleted T cells, or T cells provided the cDNA or gDNA that made up the material.

The J segment lost 0 bases and the V segment lost 4 bases, leaving 8 bases of the junction unmatched. Germline CDR1 KGHDR, CDR2 SFDVKD. The CDR3 runs 17 residues. Original processing methods: Nucleated cell number was recorded as an estimate derived from reference gene primer amplification. Some clones are missing from TCRdb's copy, which holds only in-frame ones; the method was immunoSEQ multiplex PCR. That table furnishes V, J and clone size, whereas the DNA furnished D and trimming. The table has around 110,000 clones, approximately 90% seen once. The chain recombines TRBV24-1 with TRBJ2-1; 7 bases are shared with TRBD2. Material: peripheral blood. The receptor comes from a human donor with active COVID-19. The donor label of this sample is uncertain. The CDR3 loop reads CATSEPGLRSSYNEQFF. The CDR3 DNA reads as TGTGCCACCAGTGAGCCGGGACTAAGGAGCTCCTACAATGAGCAGTTCTTC.